These T cell receptor beta chains were read from a single sample in a study of post-analysis software for immune sequencing data. TCRdb redid the calling of the PCR reads with MiXCR, one entry per CDR3 protein. Of more than 450,000 distinct CDR3 sequences detected, roughly 40% appear once; the ten largest clones hold 1.7%. The source material was blood. Receptors were obtained from a girl aged 5-17 years with multiple sclerosis. Each CDR3 is given with its conserved first and last residue. D genes are given only for firm matches. The size entry is marked missing in some rows and otherwise reads once, few, many or a size class.

>TRBV6-1|-|TRBJ2-4|-|11
TGTGCCAGCAGTGATTCTCGGGAGCAGTACTTC
CASSDSREQYF
>TRBV20-1|-|TRBJ1-1|-|16
TGCAGTGCTAGAGATCTCGTTGGCGGTGCTATGCTTGAAGCTTTCTTT
CSARDLVGGAMLEAFF
>TRBV13|-|TRBJ2-3|-|13
TGTGCCAGCAGCTTAGCAATGACAGATACGCAGTATTTT
CASSLAMTDTQYF
>TRBV5-1|TRBD2|TRBJ2-5|few|15
TGCGCCAGCAGCTCTTCCGGGACTAGGCAAGAGACCCAGTACTTC
CASSSSGTRQETQYF
>TRBV29-1|TRBD1|TRBJ2-7|-|12
TGCAGCACCGGACAGGAGACCTACGAGCAGTACTTC
CSTGQETYEQYF
>TRBV12-3/TRBV12-4|-|TRBJ1-2|few|14
TGTGCCAGCAGTGGTGTACAGGGAGGCTATGGCTACACCTTC
CASSGVQGGYGYTF
>TRBV5-1|TRBD2|TRBJ2-7|few|14
TGCGCCAGCGGGACGGAGCGGGGGCCTTACGAGCAGTACTTC
CASGTERGPYEQYF
>TRBV20-1|-|TRBJ2-3|few|12
TGCAGTGCTAGCTGGAGTACAGATACGCAGTATTTT
CSASWSTDTQYF
>TRBV5-1|-|TRBJ2-1|few|10
TGCGCCAGCGGAAATAATGAGCAGTTCTTC
CASGNNEQFF
>TRBV10-3|-|TRBJ1-1|-|13
TGTGCCATCCGGACAGAACCGACCACTGAAGCTTTCTTT
CAIRTEPTTEAFF
>TRBV12-3/TRBV12-4|TRBD2|TRBJ2-5|-|15
TGTGCCAGCAGGACAGCGGGAGGGCCCCAAGAGACCCAGTACTTC
CASRTAGGPQETQYF
>TRBV29-1|TRBD1|TRBJ2-4|-|13
TGCAGCGTTGGAGGGGGACAGGGAAACATTCAGTACTTC
CSVGGGQGNIQYF
>TRBV12-3/TRBV12-4|TRBD1|TRBJ1-4|few|14
TGTGCCAGCAGTTGGGGTCAGGGGGCTGAAAAACTGTTTTTT
CASSWGQGAEKLFF
>TRBV21-1|-|TRBJ2-3|-|16
TGTGCCAGCAGCGGTAACGCTAGCGGTGGCACAGATACGCAGTATTTT
CASSGNASGGTDTQYF
>TRBV10-3|TRBD1|TRBJ1-1|-|14
TGTGCCATCAGTCAACAGGGGTCGGGCACTGAAGCTTTCTTT
CAISQQGSGTEAFF
>TRBV27|TRBD2|TRBJ2-7|few|14
TGTGCCACCCATAGGGCGGGAGAACTCTACGAGCAGTACTTC
CATHRAGELYEQYF
>TRBV28|TRBD1|TRBJ1-2|-|14
TGTGCCAGCAGTTCCGGGACAGGGGTTAACGGCTACACCTTC
CASSSGTGVNGYTF
>TRBV9|-|TRBJ2-5|few|14
TGTGCCAGCAGCGTAGTCGGAACAGGGGAGACCCAGTACTTC
CASSVVGTGETQYF
>TRBV5-1|-|TRBJ2-2|-|16
TGCGCCAGCAGCTTGCGTGGTCCAACGAACACCGGGGAGCTGTTTTTT
CASSLRGPTNTGELFF
>TRBV29-1|-|TRBJ1-5|-|13
TGCAGCGTTGTAGTCCATAGCAATCAGCCCCAGCATTTT
CSVVVHSNQPQHF
>TRBV15|-|TRBJ1-5|-|13
TGTGCCACCAGCAGAGTTTTGAGCCAGCCCCAGCATTTT
CATSRVLSQPQHF
>TRBV24-1|-|TRBJ2-3|few|15
TGTGCCACCAGTGATAATATAAGGGGAACAGATACGCAGTATTTT
CATSDNIRGTDTQYF
>TRBV7-3|-|TRBJ2-4|-|13
TGTGCCAGCAGCCGGGGCAGCGAAAACATTCAGTACTTC
CASSRGSENIQYF
>TRBV12-5|-|TRBJ2-7|-|15
TGTGCTAGTGGTTTGCAACAGATCCTCCCCTACGAGCAGTACTTC
CASGLQQILPYEQYF
>TRBV4-1|-|TRBJ1-2|-|16
TGCGCCAGCAGCCAGATGGGGGGGGCTGGGAACTATGGCTACACCTTC
CASSQMGGAGNYGYTF
>TRBV5-1|-|TRBJ1-1|-|15
TGCGCCAGCAGCTTGGTCGGGGGGGGGTACACTGAAGCTTTCTTT
CASSLVGGGYTEAFF
>TRBV20-1|TRBD2|TRBJ2-5|-|18
TGCAGTGCTCCGTGCGTAATACGACTAGCGGGGGTAGGGGAGACCCAGTACTTC
CSAPCVIRLAGVGETQYF
>TRBV4-1|TRBD1|TRBJ1-2|-|17
TGCGCCAGCAGCCAAGTTGCGGGGACAGGGGATAACTATGGCTACACCTTC
CASSQVAGTGDNYGYTF